The table lists the clone carrying this T cell receptor beta chain with a count of one. As originally analysed: Counts of nucleated cells, estimated from reference gene primer amplification, were obtained. Profiled with immunoSEQ multiplex PCR; TCRdb holds only in-frame clones, not every one. For V, J and clone size, that table is used; D and trimming come from the DNA. The data show 110,000 to 150,000 clones, around 89% seen once. The data originate from a study of blood T cell repertoires in COVID-19. About the research overall: There were acute and convalescent COVID-19 samples, and they came from the United States, Italy and Spain. PBMCs, B-cell-depleted T cells, or T cells provided the cDNA or gDNA that made up the material.

The CDR3 runs 14 residues. V gave up 2 bases and J gave up 4 bases, with 11 bases separating them. Germline CDR1 MDHEN, CDR2 SYDVKM. The receptor was derived from a man aged 55 to 70 with active or convalescent COVID-19. The sample comprised peripheral blood. J is TRBJ1-1 and V is TRBV28; D not certain. CDR3 sequence: CASSLPTEGTEAFF. The CDR3 DNA is TGTGCCAGCAGTTTACCCACGGAGGGCACTGAAGCTTTCTTT.